This is a list of T cell receptor beta chains from one sample in a study of shared clonotypes between healthy human individuals. Using immunoSEQ multiplex PCR, the repertoire was profiled, and TCRdb retains in-frame clones only, with some absent. The sample lists around 2,100,000 clones, just under 95% seen once, with roughly 1% in the top ten. Sequences were obtained from naive CD8+ T cells sorted from blood. The receptors were sampled from a man between 18 and 35 years old in good health. Each CDR3 is given with its conserved first and last residue. The D gene is left open where the match is weak. Not all rows give a size; the values are once, few, many and, for expanded clones, a class.

J,size,V,D,CDR3,DNA
TRBJ2-7,NA,TRBV25-1,TRBD2,CASREVLGEGLYEQYF,TGTGCCAGCAGGGAAGTGTTGGGGGAGGGCCTCTACGAGCAGTACTTC
TRBJ2-7,NA,TRBV5-1,TRBD2,CASSNLGLAGGPEQYF,TGCGCCAGCAGCAACCTGGGACTAGCGGGAGGGCCCGAGCAGTACTTC
TRBJ2-7,NA,TRBV6-6,NA,CASSNDAYEQYF,TGTGCCAGCAGTAACGATGCCTACGAGCAGTACTTC
TRBJ1-2,NA,TRBV7-8,TRBD1,CASSTPGTGIYGYTF,TGTGCCAGCAGCACCCCCGGGACAGGGATCTATGGCTACACCTTC
TRBJ2-1,NA,TRBV27,TRBD2,CASAGGIYNEQFF,TGTGCCAGTGCGGGAGGGATATACAATGAGCAGTTCTTC
TRBJ2-3,NA,TRBV4-1,TRBD2,CASSQGLAGVSLTDTQYF,TGCGCCAGCAGCCAAGGGCTAGCGGGAGTCTCGTTGACAGATACGCAGTATTTT
TRBJ2-1,NA,TRBV28,NA,CASSLGGPDEQFF,TGTGCCAGCAGTTTAGGGGGCCCCGATGAGCAGTTCTTC
TRBJ1-2,NA,TRBV5-1,NA,CASSPGGRGATF,TGCGCCAGCAGCCCGGGGGGCAGGGGAGCCACCTTC
TRBJ2-1,NA,TRBV13,NA,CASSLEDERDNEQFF,TGTGCCAGCAGCTTAGAGGATGAGCGGGACAATGAGCAGTTCTTC
TRBJ2-3,NA,TRBV5-1,NA,CASRTGATSTDTQYF,TGCGCCAGCAGAACGGGGGCGACTAGCACAGATACGCAGTATTTT
TRBJ1-1,NA,TRBV6-4,NA,CASTPPGQGDATEAFF,TGTGCCAGCACCCCCCCCGGTCAGGGAGATGCGACTGAAGCTTTCTTT
TRBJ2-7,NA,TRBV6-5,NA,CASSYGQGIGEQYF,TGTGCCAGCAGTTACGGGCAGGGGATAGGGGAGCAGTACTTC
TRBJ2-2,NA,TRBV6-1,NA,CASSVYRGSGTGELFF,TGTGCCAGCAGTGTGTATCGGGGTTCGGGCACCGGGGAGCTGTTTTTT
TRBJ2-5,NA,TRBV14,NA,CASSQGGKTQYF,TGTGCCAGCAGCCAGGGGGGAAAGACCCAGTACTTC
TRBJ2-1,once,TRBV6-1,NA,CASRDLYNEQFF,TGTGCCAGCAGGGACCTTTACAATGAGCAGTTCTTC
TRBJ1-2,NA,TRBV4-2,TRBD1,CASSQTGQGNYGYTF,TGTGCCAGCAGCCAAACCGGACAGGGAAACTATGGCTACACCTTC
TRBJ2-1,NA,TRBV4-1,TRBD2,CASSQVTSGREQFF,TGCGCCAGCAGCCAAGTCACTAGCGGACGTGAGCAGTTCTTC
TRBJ2-2,NA,TRBV7-9,TRBD2,CASSLRLAGAWTGELFF,TGTGCCAGCAGCTTAAGACTAGCGGGGGCTTGGACCGGGGAGCTGTTTTTT
TRBJ1-1,NA,TRBV7-9,NA,CASSLAQGRETEAFF,TGTGCCAGCAGCTTAGCCCAGGGGAGGGAAACTGAAGCTTTCTTT
TRBJ2-7,NA,TRBV6-6,TRBD1,CASSYGQGALYEQYF,TGTGCCAGCAGTTACGGACAGGGGGCTCTATACGAGCAGTACTTC
TRBJ1-1,NA,TRBV5-1,TRBD1,CASSPGDRGNTEAFF,TGCGCCAGCAGCCCCGGAGACAGGGGAAACACTGAAGCTTTCTTT
TRBJ2-3,NA,TRBV2,TRBD1,CASRQGEDTQYF,TGTGCCAGCAGACAGGGGGAAGATACGCAGTATTTT
TRBJ1-2,NA,TRBV7-9,NA,CASSFDTTEGYTF,TGTGCCAGCAGCTTCGACACGACGGAAGGCTACACCTTC
TRBJ2-5,NA,TRBV5-6,NA,CASSPAERATKYQETQYF,TGTGCCAGCAGCCCCGCCGAGCGAGCGACCAAATACCAAGAGACCCAGTACTTC
TRBJ2-7,NA,TRBV27,NA,CASSSGGYEQYF,TGTGCCAGCAGTTCCGGAGGGTACGAGCAGTACTTC
TRBJ1-3,NA,TRBV15,NA,CATSSRGSGNTIYF,TGTGCCACCAGCAGCAGGGGTTCTGGAAACACCATATATTTT
TRBJ2-5,NA,TRBV7-2,NA,CASSQTRRRKEETQYF,TGTGCCAGCAGCCAAACTCGGCGGAGGAAGGAAGAGACCCAGTACTTC
TRBJ2-7,NA,TRBV7-2,TRBD2,CASSLGTGTSLEQYF,TGTGCCAGCAGCTTGGGAACCGGGACTAGCCTTGAGCAGTACTTC
TRBJ2-5,NA,TRBV27,TRBD2,CASSRTSGVYQETQYF,TGTGCCAGCAGCCGGACTAGCGGAGTGTACCAAGAGACCCAGTACTTC
TRBJ1-5,NA,TRBV28,NA,CASSLVDQPQHF,TGTGCCAGCAGTTTAGTAGATCAGCCCCAGCATTTT
TRBJ2-2,NA,TRBV6-1,NA,CASSEAGQNTGELFF,TGTGCCAGCAGTGAAGCGGGACAGAACACCGGGGAGCTGTTTTTT
TRBJ2-3,NA,TRBV11-2,NA,CASRAPWDTQYF,TGTGCCAGCAGAGCCCCCTGGGATACGCAGTATTTT
TRBJ2-2,NA,TRBV7-9,NA,CASSYENTGELFF,TGTGCCAGCAGTTACGAGAACACCGGGGAGCTGTTTTTT
TRBJ2-7,NA,TRBV19,NA,CASSIIPHYEQYF,TGTGCCAGTAGTATAATCCCTCACTACGAGCAGTACTTC
TRBJ2-4,NA,TRBV7-8,NA,CASSFAGGENIQYF,TGTGCCAGCAGCTTCGCAGGTGGGGAAAACATTCAGTACTTC
TRBJ2-5,NA,TRBV7-9,TRBD2,CASSQRTSGNQETQYF,TGTGCCAGCAGCCAGAGGACTAGCGGGAACCAAGAGACCCAGTACTTC
TRBJ2-7,NA,TRBV10-2,TRBD2,CASSPSGSSSYEQYF,TGCGCCAGCAGCCCTAGCGGTTCAAGCTCCTACGAGCAGTACTTC
TRBJ2-2,NA,TRBV10-3,NA,CAISEWAGRGNTGELFF,TGTGCCATCAGTGAGTGGGCGGGAAGGGGGAACACCGGGGAGCTGTTTTTT
TRBJ2-2,NA,TRBV27,NA,CTSSFLPGTGELFF,TGTACCAGCAGTTTCCTACCGGGGACCGGGGAGCTGTTTTTT